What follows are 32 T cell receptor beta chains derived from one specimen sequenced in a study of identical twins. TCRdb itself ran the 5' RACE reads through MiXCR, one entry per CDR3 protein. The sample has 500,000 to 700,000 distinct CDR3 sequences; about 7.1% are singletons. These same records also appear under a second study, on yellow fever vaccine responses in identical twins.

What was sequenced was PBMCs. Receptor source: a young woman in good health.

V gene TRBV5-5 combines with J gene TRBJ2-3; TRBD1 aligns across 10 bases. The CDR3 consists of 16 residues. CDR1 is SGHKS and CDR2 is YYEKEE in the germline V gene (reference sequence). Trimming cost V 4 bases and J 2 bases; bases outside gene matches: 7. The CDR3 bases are TGTGCCAGCAGCAGGACAGGGGGGCGTCTCACAGATACGCAGTATTTT. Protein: CASSRTGGRLTDTQYF.

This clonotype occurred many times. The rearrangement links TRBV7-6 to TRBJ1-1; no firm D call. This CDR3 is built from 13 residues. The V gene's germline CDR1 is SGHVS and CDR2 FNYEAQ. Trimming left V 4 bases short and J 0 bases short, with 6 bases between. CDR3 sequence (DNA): TGTGCCAGCAGCTCAGAAATGAACACTGAAGCTTTCTTT. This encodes CASSSEMNTEAFF. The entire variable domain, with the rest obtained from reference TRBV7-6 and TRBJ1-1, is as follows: GAGVSQSPRYKVTKRGQDVALRCDPISGHVSLYWYRQALGQGPEFLTYFNYEAQQDKSGLPNDRFSAERPEGSISTLTIQRTEQRDSAMYRCASSSEMNTEAFFGQGTRLTVV.

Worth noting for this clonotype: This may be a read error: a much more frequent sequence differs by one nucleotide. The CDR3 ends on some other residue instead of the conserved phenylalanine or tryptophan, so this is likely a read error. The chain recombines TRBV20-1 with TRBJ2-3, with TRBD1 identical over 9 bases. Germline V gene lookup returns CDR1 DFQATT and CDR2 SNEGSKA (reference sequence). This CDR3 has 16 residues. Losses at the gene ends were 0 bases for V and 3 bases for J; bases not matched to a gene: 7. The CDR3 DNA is TGCAGTGCTAGAGATCCGGGGACAGGGTCAACAGATACGCAGTATTAT. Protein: CSARDPGTGSTDTQYY.

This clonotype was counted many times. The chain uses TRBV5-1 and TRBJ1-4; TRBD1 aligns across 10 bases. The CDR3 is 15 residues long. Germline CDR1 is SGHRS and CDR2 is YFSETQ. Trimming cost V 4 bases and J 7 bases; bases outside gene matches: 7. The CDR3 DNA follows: TGCGCCAGCAGCCGCGACGGGACAGGGGTTGAAAAACTGTTTTTT. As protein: CASSRDGTGVEKLFF.

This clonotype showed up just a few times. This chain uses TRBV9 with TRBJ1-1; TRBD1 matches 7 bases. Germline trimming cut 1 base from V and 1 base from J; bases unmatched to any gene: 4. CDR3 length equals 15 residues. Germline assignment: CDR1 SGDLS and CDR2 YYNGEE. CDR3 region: CASSVWTGGNTEAFF. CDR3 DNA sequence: TGTGCCAGCAGCGTATGGACAGGTGGGAACACTGAAGCTTTCTTT.

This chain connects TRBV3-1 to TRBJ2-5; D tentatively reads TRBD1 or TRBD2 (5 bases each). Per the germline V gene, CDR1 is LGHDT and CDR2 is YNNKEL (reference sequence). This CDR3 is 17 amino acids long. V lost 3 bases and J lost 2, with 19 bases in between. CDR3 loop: CASSQPLGVLAQETQYF. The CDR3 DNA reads TGTGCCAGCAGCCAGCCCCTAGGGGTGCTAGCTCAAGAGACCCAGTACTTC.

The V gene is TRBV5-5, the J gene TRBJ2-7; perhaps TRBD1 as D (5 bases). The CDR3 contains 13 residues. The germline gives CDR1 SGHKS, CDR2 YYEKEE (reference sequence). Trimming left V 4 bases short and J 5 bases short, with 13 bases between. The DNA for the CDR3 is TGTGCCAGCAGCCCCCAGGGATTCGACGAGCAGTACGTC. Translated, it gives CASSPQGFDEQYV.

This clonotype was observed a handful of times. The CDR3 DNA reads as TGCAGTGCTAGAGATCTGTTGGCGGGACAGAAGAATCAGCCCCAGCATTTT. Its translation is CSARDLLAGQKNQPQHF. This chain links TRBV20-1 with TRBJ1-5; TRBD1 agrees at 7 bases. Trimming took 0 bases from V and 4 from J; bases not matched to a gene: 12. CDR1 is DFQATT, CDR2 SNEGSKA, per germline (reference sequence). This CDR3 contains 17 residues.

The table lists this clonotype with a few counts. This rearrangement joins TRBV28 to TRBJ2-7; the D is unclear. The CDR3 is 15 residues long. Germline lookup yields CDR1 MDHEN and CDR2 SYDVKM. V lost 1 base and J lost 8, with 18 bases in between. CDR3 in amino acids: CASSLYRQDLRKQYF. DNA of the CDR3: TGTGCCAGCAGTTTATATCGGCAGGACCTACGAAAGCAGTACTTC.

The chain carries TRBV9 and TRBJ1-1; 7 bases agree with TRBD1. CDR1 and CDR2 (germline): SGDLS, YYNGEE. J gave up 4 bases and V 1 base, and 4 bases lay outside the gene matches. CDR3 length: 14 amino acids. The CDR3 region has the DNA TGTGCCAGCAGCGTAAGACAGGGAGGCACTGAAGCTTTCTTT. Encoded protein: CASSVRQGGTEAFF.

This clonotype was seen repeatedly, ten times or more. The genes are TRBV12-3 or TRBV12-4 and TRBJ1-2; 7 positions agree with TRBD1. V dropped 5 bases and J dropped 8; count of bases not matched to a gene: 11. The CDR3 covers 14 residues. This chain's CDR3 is CASSPGQTFGGYTF. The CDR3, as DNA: TGTGCCAGCAGTCCGGGACAGACCTTCGGGGGCTACACCTTC.

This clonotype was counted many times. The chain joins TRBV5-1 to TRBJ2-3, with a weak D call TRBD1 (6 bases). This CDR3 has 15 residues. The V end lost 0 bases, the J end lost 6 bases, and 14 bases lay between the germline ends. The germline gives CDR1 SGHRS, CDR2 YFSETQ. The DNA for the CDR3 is TGCGCCAGCAGCTTGGCTGGGGGCGCAGGGGATACGCAGTATTTT. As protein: CASSLAGGAGDTQYF.

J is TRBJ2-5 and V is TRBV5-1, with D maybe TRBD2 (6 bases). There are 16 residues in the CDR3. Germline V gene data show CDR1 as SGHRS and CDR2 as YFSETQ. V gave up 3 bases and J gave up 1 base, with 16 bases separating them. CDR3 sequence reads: CASSSFLGGIQETQYF. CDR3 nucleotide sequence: TGCGCCAGCAGCTCATTCTTAGGCGGGATCCAAGAGACCCAGTACTTC.

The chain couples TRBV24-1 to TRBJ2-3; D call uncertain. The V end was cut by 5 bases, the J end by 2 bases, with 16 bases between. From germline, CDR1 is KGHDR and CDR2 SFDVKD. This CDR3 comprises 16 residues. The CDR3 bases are TGTGCCACCAGTGCAGGCGTGACGGGTTACACAGATACGCAGTATTTT. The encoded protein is CATSAGVTGYTDTQYF.

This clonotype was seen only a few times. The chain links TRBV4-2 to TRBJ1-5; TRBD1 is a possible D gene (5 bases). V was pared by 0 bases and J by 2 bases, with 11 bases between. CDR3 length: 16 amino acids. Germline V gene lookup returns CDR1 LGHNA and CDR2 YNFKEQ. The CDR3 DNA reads TGTGCCAGCAGCCAAGAGGGGGTAGGGGGCAATCAGCCCCAGCATTTT. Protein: CASSQEGVGGNQPQHF.

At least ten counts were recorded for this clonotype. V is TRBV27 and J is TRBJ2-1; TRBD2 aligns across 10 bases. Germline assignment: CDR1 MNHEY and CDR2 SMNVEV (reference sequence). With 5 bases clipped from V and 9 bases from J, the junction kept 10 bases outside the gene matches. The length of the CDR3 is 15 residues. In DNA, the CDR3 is TGTGCCAGCAGTCCCCTAGCGGGGGTCTTGGGTGAGCAGTTCTTC. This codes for CASSPLAGVLGEQFF.

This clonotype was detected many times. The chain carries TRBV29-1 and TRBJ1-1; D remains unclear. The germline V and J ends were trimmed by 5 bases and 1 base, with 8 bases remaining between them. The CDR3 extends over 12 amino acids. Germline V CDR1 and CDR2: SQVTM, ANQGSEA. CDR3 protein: CSVRIWNTEAFF. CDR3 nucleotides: TGCAGCGTTCGTATCTGGAACACTGAAGCTTTCTTT.

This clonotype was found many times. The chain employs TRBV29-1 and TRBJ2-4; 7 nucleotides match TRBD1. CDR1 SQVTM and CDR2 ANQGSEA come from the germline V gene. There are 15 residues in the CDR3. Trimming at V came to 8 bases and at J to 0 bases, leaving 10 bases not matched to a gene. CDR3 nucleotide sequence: TGCAGCACCATGGACAGGAAAAAAGCCAAAAACATTCAGTACTTC. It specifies CSTMDRKKAKNIQYF.

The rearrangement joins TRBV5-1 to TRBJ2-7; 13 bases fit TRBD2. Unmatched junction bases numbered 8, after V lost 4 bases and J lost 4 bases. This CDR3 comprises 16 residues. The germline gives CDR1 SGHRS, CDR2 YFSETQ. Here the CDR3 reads CASSPNSGLAGYEQYF. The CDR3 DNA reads TGCGCCAGCAGCCCAAACTCGGGACTAGCGGGGTACGAGCAGTACTTC.

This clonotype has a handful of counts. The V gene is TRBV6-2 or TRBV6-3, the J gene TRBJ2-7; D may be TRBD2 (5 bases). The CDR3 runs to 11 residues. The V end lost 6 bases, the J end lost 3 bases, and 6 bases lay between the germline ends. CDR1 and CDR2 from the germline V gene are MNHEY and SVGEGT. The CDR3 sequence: CASRTIYEQYF. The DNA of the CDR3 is TGTGCCAGCAGGACTATCTACGAGCAGTACTTC.

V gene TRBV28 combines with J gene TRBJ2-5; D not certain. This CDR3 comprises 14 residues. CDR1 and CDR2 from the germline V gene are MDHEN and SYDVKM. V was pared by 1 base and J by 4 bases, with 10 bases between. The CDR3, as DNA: TGTGCCAGCAGTTTATACCCCCCCCCAGAGACCCAGTACTTC. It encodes CASSLYPPPETQYF.

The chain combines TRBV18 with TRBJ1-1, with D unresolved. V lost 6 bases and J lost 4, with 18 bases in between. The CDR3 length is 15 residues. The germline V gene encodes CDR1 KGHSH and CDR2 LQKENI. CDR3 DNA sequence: TGTGCCAGCTCCCCGGGTGGCCCCCGAACCACTGAAGCTTTCTTT. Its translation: CASSPGGPRTTEAFF. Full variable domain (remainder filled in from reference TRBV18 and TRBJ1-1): NAGVMQNPRHLVRRRGQEARLRCSPMKGHSHVYWYRQLPEEGLKFMVYLQKENIIDESGMPKERFSAEFPKEGPSILRIQQVVRGDSAAYFCASSPGGPRTTEAFFGQGTRLTVV.

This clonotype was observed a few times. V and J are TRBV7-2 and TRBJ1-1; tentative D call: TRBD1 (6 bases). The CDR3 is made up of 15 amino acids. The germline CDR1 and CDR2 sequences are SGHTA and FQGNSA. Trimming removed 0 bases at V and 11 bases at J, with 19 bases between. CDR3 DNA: TGTGCCAGCAGCTTAGCGGGGGCGGGACCCGTGGCGGCTTTCTTT. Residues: CASSLAGAGPVAAFF.

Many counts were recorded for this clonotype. CDR3 sequence reads: CASSQTGSSQPQHF. The CDR3 bases are TGTGCCAGCAGTCAGACAGGGTCGAGTCAGCCCCAGCATTTT. V usage is TRBV28 and J usage is TRBJ1-5; 7 bases fit TRBD1. The CDR3 length is 14 residues. J lost 6 bases, V lost 5 bases, and 7 bases had no gene match. Germline values: CDR1 MDHEN, CDR2 SYDVKM.

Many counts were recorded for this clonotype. This CDR3 reads CASSLETGISYNEQFF. The CDR3 DNA follows: TGCGCCAGCAGTCTAGAGACAGGAATATCCTACAATGAGCAGTTCTTC. The genes are TRBV5-1 and TRBJ2-1; D might be TRBD1 (6 bases). V was cut by 5 bases and J by 1 base, with 16 bases left in between. The CDR3 extends over 16 amino acids. The germline V gene has CDR1 SGHRS and CDR2 YFSETQ.

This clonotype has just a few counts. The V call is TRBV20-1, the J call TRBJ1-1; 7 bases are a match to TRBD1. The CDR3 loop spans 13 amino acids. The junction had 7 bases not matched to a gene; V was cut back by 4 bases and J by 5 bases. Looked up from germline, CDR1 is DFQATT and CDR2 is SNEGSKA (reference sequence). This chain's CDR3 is CSAKAGGFTEAFF. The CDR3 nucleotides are TGCAGTGCTAAAGCAGGGGGGTTTACTGAAGCTTTCTTT.

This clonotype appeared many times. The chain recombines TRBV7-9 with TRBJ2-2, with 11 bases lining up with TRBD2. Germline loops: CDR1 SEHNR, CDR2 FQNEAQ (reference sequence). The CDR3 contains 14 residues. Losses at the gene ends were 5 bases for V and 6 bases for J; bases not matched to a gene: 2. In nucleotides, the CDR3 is TGTGCCAGCAGCCTACTAGCGGGGGCCGGGGAGCTGTTTTTT. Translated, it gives CASSLLAGAGELFF.

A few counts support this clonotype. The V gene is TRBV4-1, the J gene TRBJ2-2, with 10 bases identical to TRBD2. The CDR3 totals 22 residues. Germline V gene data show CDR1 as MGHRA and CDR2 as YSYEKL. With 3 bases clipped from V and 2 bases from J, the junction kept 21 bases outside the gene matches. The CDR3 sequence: CASSHIPKTSGRANFNTGELFF. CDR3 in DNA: TGCGCCAGCAGCCACATACCCAAAACGAGCGGGAGGGCCAATTTCAACACCGGGGAGCTGTTTTTT.

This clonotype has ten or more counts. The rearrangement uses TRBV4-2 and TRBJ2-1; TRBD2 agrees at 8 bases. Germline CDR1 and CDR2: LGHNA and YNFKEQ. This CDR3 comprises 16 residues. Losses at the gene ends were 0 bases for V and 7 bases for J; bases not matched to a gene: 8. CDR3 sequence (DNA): TGTGCCAGCAGCCAAGATTTTAATCGGGAGGGTAATGAGCAGTTCTTC. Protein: CASSQDFNREGNEQFF.

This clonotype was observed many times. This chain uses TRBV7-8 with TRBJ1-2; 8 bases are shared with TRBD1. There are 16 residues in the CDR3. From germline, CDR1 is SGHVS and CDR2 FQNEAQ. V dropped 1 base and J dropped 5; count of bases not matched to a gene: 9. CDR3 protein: CASSLEGTGDTYGYTF. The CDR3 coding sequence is TGTGCCAGCAGCTTAGAAGGGACAGGTGACACATATGGCTACACCTTC. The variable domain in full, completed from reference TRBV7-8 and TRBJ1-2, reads GAGVSQSPRYKVAKRGQDVALRCDPISGHVSLFWYQQALGQGPEFLTYFQNEAQLDKSGLPSDRFFAERPEGSVSTLKIQRTQQEDSAVYLCASSLEGTGDTYGYTFGSGTRLTVV.

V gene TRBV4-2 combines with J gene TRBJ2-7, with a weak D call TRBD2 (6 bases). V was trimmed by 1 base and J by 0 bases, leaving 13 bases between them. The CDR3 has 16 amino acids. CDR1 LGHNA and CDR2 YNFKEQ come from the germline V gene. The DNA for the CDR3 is TGTGCCAGCAGCCAAGTGGTGGGAGGACTCTCCTACGAGCAGTACTTC. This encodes CASSQVVGGLSYEQYF.

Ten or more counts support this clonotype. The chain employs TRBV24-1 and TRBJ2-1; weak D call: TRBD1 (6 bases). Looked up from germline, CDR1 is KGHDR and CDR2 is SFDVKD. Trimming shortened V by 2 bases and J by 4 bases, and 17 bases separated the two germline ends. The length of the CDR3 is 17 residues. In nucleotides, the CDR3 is TGTGCCACCAGTGATTATCGGACAGCAGTGACTTACAATGAGCAGTTCTTC. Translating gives CATSDYRTAVTYNEQFF.